What follows is one TCR beta chain and its context. Its antigen is unidentified. This sample is part of a study of beta chain features in type 1 diabetes. Study conclusions and caveats: Patients' naive, central memory and regulatory TCRB repertoires appeared more alike than those of healthy donors. Shorter templates might be favored by PCR, and equally so in patients and in controls.

The CDR3 runs 15 residues. CDR1 and CDR2 (germline): MNHEY, SVGAGI. Trimming removed 0 bases from V and 0 bases from J, with 9 bases in between. Stem cell-like memory, regulatory, central memory and naive CD4+ cells were sorted via CD45RO/CCR7/CD25/CD127/CD95/CD27. What was sequenced were expressed TCRB transcripts, since all of the isolated RNA had been reverse transcribed. Roughly 3.6 million reads were obtained on average from naive, central memory and regulatory T cell samples. Method: immunoSEQ multiplex PCR; TCRdb's copy keeps in-frame clones and lacks some. This sample carries approximately 300,000 clones, approximately 10% of them seen once, and the ten largest clones take about 0.015%.

This chain uses TRBV6-5 with TRBJ2-7; possible D gene TRBD1, 5 bases. This sequence originates from a woman aged 25 to 45 in good health. Sequenced material: naive CD4+ T cells from blood. The CDR3 loop is CASSYSDTHSYEQYF. CDR3 DNA sequence: TGTGCCAGCAGTTACTCGGACACCCACTCCTACGAGCAGTACTTC.